The clone carrying this T cell receptor (beta chain) occurred many times. The target antigen is unknown. This entry is derived from a study of naive and memory T cell subsets. An oligonucleotide containing a UMI was ligated to the 3' end of TCR cDNA. Adult healthy volunteers gave 2.5 ml peripheral blood for whole-blood RNA. Cells were not sorted; total RNA input targeted about 1 to 1000 ng. Unmatched junction bases numbered 7, after V lost 5 bases and J lost 2 bases. This CDR3 contains 15 residues. CDR1 and CDR2 from the germline V gene are SGHRS and YFSETQ. Notes on the study in general: This RNA-based method may be sensitive to activation-related transcript changes.

Four PCR rounds used nested alpha and beta constant region primers plus the SP2 primer. Reverse transcription of blood and skin TCR RNA was primed at alpha and beta constant regions. Each CDR3 protein is one row after TCRdb ran MiXCR on the 5' RACE reads. The table lists tens of thousands of distinct CDR3 sequences, under 10% of them singletons, with 15% to 20% in the top ten. V gene TRBV5-1 combines with J gene TRBJ2-3; TRBD1 matches at 8 bases. The sequence came from a female donor in good health. The CDR3 region is CASRDGQGDTDTQYF. The CDR3, as DNA: TGCGCCAGCAGGGACGGACAGGGTGACACAGATACGCAGTATTTT.